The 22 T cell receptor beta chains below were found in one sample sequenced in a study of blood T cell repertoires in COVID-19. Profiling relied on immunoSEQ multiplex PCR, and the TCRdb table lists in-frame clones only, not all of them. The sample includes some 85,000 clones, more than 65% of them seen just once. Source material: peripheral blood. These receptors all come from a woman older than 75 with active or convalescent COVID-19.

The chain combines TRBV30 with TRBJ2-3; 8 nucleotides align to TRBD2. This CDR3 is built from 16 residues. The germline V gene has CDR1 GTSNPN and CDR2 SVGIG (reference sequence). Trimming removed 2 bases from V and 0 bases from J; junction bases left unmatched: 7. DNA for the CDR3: TGTGCCTGGAGTCCTGGACTAGCCAGAAGCACAGATACGCAGTATTTT. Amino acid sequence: CAWSPGLARSTDTQYF.

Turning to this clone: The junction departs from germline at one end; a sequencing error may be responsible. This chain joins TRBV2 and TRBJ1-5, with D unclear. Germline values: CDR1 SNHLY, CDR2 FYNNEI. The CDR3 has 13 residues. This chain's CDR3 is CASRRWSSQPQHF. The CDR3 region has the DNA TGTGCCAGCAGGAGGTGGAGCAGTCAGCCCCAGCATTTT.

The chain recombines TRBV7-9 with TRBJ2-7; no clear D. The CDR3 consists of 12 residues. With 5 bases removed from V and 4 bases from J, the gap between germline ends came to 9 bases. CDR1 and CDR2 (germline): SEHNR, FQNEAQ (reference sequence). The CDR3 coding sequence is TGTGCCAGCAGCGACGACTGGTACGAGCAGTACTTC. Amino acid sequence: CASSDDWYEQYF.

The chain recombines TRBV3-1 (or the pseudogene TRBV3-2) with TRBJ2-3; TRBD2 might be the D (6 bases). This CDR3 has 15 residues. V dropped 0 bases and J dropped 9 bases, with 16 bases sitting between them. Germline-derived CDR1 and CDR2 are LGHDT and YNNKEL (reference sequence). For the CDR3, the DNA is TGTGCCAGCAGCCAAGATACCGGCGCGGGGTCGACGCAGTATTTT. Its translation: CASSQDTGAGSTQYF.

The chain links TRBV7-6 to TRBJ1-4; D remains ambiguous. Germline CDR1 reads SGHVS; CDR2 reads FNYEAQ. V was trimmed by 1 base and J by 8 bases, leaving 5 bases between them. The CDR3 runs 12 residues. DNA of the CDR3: TGTGCCAGCAGCTTAGGAAGCGAAAAACTGTTTTTT. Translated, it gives CASSLGSEKLFF.

The CDR3 reads CASSEWTGNEKLFF. The DNA of the CDR3 is TGTGCCAGCAGTGAATGGACAGGGAATGAAAAACTGTTTTTT. The chain joins TRBV2 to TRBJ1-4, with TRBD1 matching over 8 bases. Germline V lookup: CDR1 SNHLY, CDR2 FYNNEI. Trimming took 2 bases from V and 5 from J; bases not matched to a gene: 1. This CDR3 is built from 14 residues. Looking up the rest from reference TRBV2 and TRBJ1-4 gives the full variable domain: EPEVTQTPSHQVTQMGQEVILRCVPISNHLYFYWYRQILGQKVEFLVSFYNNEISEKSEIFDDQFSVERPDGSNFTLKIRSTKLEDSAMYFCASSEWTGNEKLFFGSGTQLSVL.

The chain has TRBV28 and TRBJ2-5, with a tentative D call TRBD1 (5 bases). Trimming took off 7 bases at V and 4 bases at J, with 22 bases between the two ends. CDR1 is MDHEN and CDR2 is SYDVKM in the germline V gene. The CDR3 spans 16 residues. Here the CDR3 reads CASTLGVAGSRETQYF. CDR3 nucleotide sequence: TGTGCCAGCACCCTTGGGGTTGCAGGGTCCCGAGAGACCCAGTACTTC.

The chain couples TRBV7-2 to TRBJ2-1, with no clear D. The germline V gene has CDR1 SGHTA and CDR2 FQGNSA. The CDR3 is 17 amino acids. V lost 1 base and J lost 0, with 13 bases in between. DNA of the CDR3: TGTGCCAGCAGCTTAGTAGCTCGGTTGAGCTCCTACAATGAGCAGTTCTTC. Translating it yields CASSLVARLSSYNEQFF.

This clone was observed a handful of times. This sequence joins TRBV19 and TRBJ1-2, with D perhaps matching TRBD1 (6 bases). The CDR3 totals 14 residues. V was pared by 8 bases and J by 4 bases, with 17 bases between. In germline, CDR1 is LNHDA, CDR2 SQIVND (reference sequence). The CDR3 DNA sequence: TGTGCCAGTTCGGTCCTGGACAGCCCCTATGGCTACACCTTC. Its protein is CASSVLDSPYGYTF.

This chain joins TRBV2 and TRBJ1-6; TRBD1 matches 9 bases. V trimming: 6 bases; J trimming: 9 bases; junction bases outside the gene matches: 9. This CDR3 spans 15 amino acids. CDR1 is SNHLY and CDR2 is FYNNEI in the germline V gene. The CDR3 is CASSPGQGTGSPLHF. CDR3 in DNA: TGTGCCAGCAGCCCGGGACAGGGTACGGGTTCACCCCTCCACTTT.

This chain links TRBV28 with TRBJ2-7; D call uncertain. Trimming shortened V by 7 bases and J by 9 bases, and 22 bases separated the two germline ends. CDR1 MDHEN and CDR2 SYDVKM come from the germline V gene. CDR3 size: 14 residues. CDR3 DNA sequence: TGTGCCAGCACAGCCGGCGGCAGCCTGAGAGGGCAGTACTTC. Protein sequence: CASTAGGSLRGQYF.

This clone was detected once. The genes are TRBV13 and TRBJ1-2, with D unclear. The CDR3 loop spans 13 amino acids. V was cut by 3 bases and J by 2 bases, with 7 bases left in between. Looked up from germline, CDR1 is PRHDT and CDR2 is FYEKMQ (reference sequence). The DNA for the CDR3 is TGTGCCAGCAGCTTTACAGTGAACTATGGCTACACCTTC. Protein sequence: CASSFTVNYGYTF.

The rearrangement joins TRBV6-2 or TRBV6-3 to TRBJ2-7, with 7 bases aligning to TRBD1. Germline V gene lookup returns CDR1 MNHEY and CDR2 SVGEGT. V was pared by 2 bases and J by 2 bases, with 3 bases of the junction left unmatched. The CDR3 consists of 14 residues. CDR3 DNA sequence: TGTGCCAGCAGTTACGACAGGGCGACCTACGAGCAGTACTTC. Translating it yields CASSYDRATYEQYF.

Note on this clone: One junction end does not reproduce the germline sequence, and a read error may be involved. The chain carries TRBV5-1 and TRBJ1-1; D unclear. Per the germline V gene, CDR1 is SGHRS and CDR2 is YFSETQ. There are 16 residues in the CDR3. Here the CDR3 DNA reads TGCGCCAGCAGCTTGGGCGTAAGGGAGGTGAAGACTGAAGCTTTCTTT. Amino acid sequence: CASSLGVREVKTEAFF.

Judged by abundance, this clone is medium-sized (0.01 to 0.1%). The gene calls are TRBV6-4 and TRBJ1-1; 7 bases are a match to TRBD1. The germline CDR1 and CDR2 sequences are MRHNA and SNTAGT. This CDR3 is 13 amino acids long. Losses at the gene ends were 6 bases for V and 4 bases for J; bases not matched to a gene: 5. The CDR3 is CASRRAGGTEAFF. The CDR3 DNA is TGTGCCAGCAGGAGGGCAGGGGGCACTGAAGCTTTCTTT.

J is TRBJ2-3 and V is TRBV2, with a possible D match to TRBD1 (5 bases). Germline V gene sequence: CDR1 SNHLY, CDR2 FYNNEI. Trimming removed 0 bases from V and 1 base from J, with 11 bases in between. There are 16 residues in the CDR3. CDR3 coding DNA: TGTGCCAGCAGTGAAGCGCAGGGTGTGGGCACAGATACGCAGTATTTT. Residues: CASSEAQGVGTDTQYF.

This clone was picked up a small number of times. The CDR3, as DNA: TGTGCCAGCAGCCCCCTCCCCCTCTATGGCTACACCTTC. Translating it yields CASSPLPLYGYTF. This chain links TRBV7-9 with TRBJ1-2; D call uncertain. V shed 5 bases and J shed 4 bases, with 11 bases lying between them. The CDR3 is made up of 13 amino acids. Germline CDR1 reads SEHNR; CDR2 reads FQNEAQ (reference sequence).

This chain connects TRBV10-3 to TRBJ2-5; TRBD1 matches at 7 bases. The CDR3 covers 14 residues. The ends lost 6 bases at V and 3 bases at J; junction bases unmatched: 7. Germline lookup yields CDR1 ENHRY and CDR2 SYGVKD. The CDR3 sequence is CAIREQGLKETQYF. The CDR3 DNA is TGTGCCATCAGAGAACAGGGGTTGAAAGAGACCCAGTACTTC.

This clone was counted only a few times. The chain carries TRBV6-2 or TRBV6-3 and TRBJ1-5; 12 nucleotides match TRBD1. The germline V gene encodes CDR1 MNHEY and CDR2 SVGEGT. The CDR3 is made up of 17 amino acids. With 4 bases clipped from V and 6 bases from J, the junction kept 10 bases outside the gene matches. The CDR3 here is CASSFLPGQGASQPQHF. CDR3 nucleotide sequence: TGTGCCAGCAGTTTTCTCCCGGGACAGGGGGCCAGTCAGCCCCAGCATTTT.

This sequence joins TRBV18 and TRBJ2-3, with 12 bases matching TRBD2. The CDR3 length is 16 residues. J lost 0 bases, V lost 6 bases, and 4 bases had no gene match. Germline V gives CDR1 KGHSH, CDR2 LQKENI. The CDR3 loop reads CASSRLAGDSTDTQYF. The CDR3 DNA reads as TGTGCCAGCTCGCGACTAGCGGGAGATAGCACAGATACGCAGTATTTT.

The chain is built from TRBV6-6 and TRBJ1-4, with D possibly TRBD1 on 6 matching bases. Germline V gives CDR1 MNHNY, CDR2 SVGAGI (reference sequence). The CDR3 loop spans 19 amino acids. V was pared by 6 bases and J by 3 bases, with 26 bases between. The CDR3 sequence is CASRRRTAYRVTANEKLFF. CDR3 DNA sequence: TGTGCCAGCAGACGACGGACAGCCTACAGGGTAACCGCTAATGAAAAACTGTTTTTT.

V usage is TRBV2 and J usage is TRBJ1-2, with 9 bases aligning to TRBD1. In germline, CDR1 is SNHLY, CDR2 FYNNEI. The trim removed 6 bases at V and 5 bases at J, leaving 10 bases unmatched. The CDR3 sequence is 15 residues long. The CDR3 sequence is CASRAGTGSRYGYTF. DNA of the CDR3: TGTGCCAGCAGAGCCGGGACAGGGTCGCGGTATGGCTACACCTTC.